Listed here are 6 T cell receptor beta chains from one sample, sequenced in a study of blood T cell repertoires in COVID-19. Clones were sequenced by immunoSEQ multiplex PCR, and TCRdb holds only the in-frame ones, with some missing. The sample shows 120,000 or so clones, 88% of them seen only once. What was sequenced was peripheral blood. Receptors originate from a human donor in a cohort sampled during active COVID-19.

The chain uses TRBV29-1 and TRBJ2-3, with TRBD2 identical over 14 bases. This CDR3 is built from 17 residues. V was pared by 6 bases and J by 4 bases, with 12 bases of the junction left unmatched. Germline V CDR1 and CDR2: SQVTM, ANQGSEA. The CDR3 region has the DNA TGCAGCGTGGGACTAGCGGGAGTTGGTTTTTTCTCAGATACGCAGTATTTT. It encodes CSVGLAGVGFFSDTQYF.

V usage is TRBV5-6 and J usage is TRBJ2-7, with a weak D call TRBD1 (5 bases). The CDR3 loop spans 13 amino acids. Trimming pared 4 bases from V and 0 bases from J, leaving 8 bases between. The germline gives CDR1 SGHDT, CDR2 YYEEEE. This CDR3 reads CASSRTRSYEQYF. The CDR3 bases are TGTGCCAGCAGCCGGACACGCTCCTACGAGCAGTACTTC.

This chain connects TRBV11-2 to TRBJ1-4, with 8 bases identical to TRBD1. The CDR3 length is 16 residues. V lost 5 bases to trimming and J lost 2 bases; unmatched junction nucleotides: 7. Germline values: CDR1 SGHAT, CDR2 FQNNGV. The DNA for the CDR3 is TGTGCCAGCAGCAAAGGACAGGGAGTCACTAATGAAAAACTGTTTTTT. As protein: CASSKGQGVTNEKLFF.

The chain links TRBV18 to TRBJ1-5; 7 positions match TRBD1. The V and J ends lost 4 bases and 6 bases, in that order; junction bases with no gene match: 6. Germline V CDR1 and CDR2: KGHSH, LQKENI. This CDR3 is 14 amino acids long. CDR3 loop: CASSRGQDTQPQHF. CDR3 coding DNA: TGTGCCAGCTCACGAGGACAGGACACTCAGCCCCAGCATTTT.

The V gene is TRBV7-9, the J gene TRBJ2-3; 8 bases are a match to TRBD1. CDR3 length equals 17 residues. J was trimmed by 2 bases and V by 1 base; bases with no gene match: 8. CDR1 is SEHNR and CDR2 is FQNEAQ in the germline V gene (reference sequence). The CDR3 spells CASSLGATGANTDTQYF. The CDR3 coding sequence is TGTGCCAGCAGCTTAGGGGCGACAGGGGCTAACACAGATACGCAGTATTTT.

This clone was counted once. The chain has TRBV24-1 and TRBJ2-5, with 10 bases that match TRBD2. The length of the CDR3 is 16 residues. In germline, CDR1 is KGHDR, CDR2 SFDVKD. J was trimmed by 5 bases and V by 5 bases; bases with no gene match: 10. As DNA, the CDR3 is TGTGCCACCAGTGGACATCTAGCGGGAGTGGGGGAGACCCAGTACTTC. It is translated as CATSGHLAGVGETQYF.